The sequence of this T cell receptor (beta chain) was determined in a study of blood T cell repertoires in COVID-19. About the study: Samples of COVID-19 (acute and convalescent) were obtained from the United States, Italy and Spain. PBMCs, B-cell-depleted T cells, or T cells provided the cDNA or gDNA that made up the material.

Using immunoSEQ multiplex PCR, the repertoire was profiled, and TCRdb retains in-frame clones only, with some absent. The data show about 220,000 clones, with 80% seen just once and about 13% held by the top ten. The germline gives CDR1 LNHDA, CDR2 SQIVND (reference sequence). Trimming removed 5 bases from V and 2 bases from J; junction bases left unmatched: 6. The length of the CDR3 is 15 residues. The sequenced sample was peripheral blood. The chain combines TRBV19 with TRBJ1-2, with TRBD1 identical over 9 bases. This sequence originates from a human donor in a cohort sampled during active COVID-19. CDR3 nucleotides: TGTGCCAGTAGTCCTGGGGGACAGGGAAACTATGGCTACACCTTC. It translates to CASSPGGQGNYGYTF.